The 24 T cell receptor beta chains reported below all come from one sample, sequenced in a study of technical replicates of blood from a handful of donors. Produced via immunoSEQ multiplex PCR; TCRdb's table is partial and in-frame only. The sample lists tens of thousands of clones, 93% occurring once. Sequenced input: T cells isolated from PBMCs. These receptors all stem from a human donor in good health.

This sequence joins TRBV4-2 and TRBJ2-1, with 9 bases lining up with TRBD2. Losses at the gene ends were 3 bases for V and 6 bases for J; bases not matched to a gene: 12. Germline loops: CDR1 LGHNA, CDR2 YNFKEQ. This CDR3 region has 17 residues. The CDR3 reads CASSHRVAGGPPNEQFF. CDR3 DNA sequence: TGTGCCAGCAGCCATAGAGTGGCGGGAGGGCCGCCCAATGAGCAGTTCTTC.

The chain links TRBV5-1 to TRBJ1-2, with TRBD1 identical over 10 bases. Per germline, CDR1 SGHRS and CDR2 YFSETQ. CDR3 length equals 17 residues. Unmatched junction bases numbered 12, after V lost 4 bases and J lost 3 bases. DNA of the CDR3: TGCGCCAGCAGCCTGGGGGACAGGGGCATTTCAGACTATGGCTACACCTTC. As protein: CASSLGDRGISDYGYTF.

The chain uses TRBV13 and TRBJ2-5; no definite D call. The CDR3 extends over 16 amino acids. With 0 bases removed from V and 0 bases from J, the gap between germline ends came to 11 bases. Germline V gene lookup returns CDR1 PRHDT and CDR2 FYEKMQ (reference sequence). CDR3 sequence reads: CASSLGWSPNQETQYF. CDR3 sequence (DNA): TGTGCCAGCAGCTTAGGGTGGAGCCCTAACCAAGAGACCCAGTACTTC.

The V call is TRBV6-5, the J call TRBJ2-1; D is uncertain. V was cut by 0 bases and J by 7 bases, with 4 bases left in between. In germline, CDR1 is MNHEY, CDR2 SVGAGI. The CDR3 is 12 amino acids. The CDR3 DNA reads TGTGCCAGCAGTTACTCGTCGAATGAGCAGTTCTTC. It translates to CASSYSSNEQFF.

The chain has TRBV7-2 and TRBJ1-1; TRBD1 matches 10 bases. Germline values: CDR1 SGHTA, CDR2 FQGNSA. This CDR3 has 12 residues. With 6 bases clipped from V and 7 bases from J, the junction kept 2 bases outside the gene matches. CDR3 in DNA: TGTGCCAGCAGTCGGACAGGGGGTGAAGCTTTCTTT. This encodes CASSRTGGEAFF.

The CDR3 spells CASSRGTGEYQPQHF. As DNA, the CDR3 is TGCGCCAGCAGCAGAGGGACAGGGGAATATCAGCCCCAGCATTTT. This chain links TRBV4-1 with TRBJ1-5, with TRBD1 identical over 10 bases. The CDR3 has 15 amino acids. Trimming removed 5 bases from V and 5 bases from J; junction bases left unmatched: 6. The V gene's germline CDR1 is MGHRA and CDR2 YSYEKL.

This chain joins TRBV10-2 and TRBJ2-5; 9 nucleotides match TRBD1. V lost 10 bases and J lost 1; bases outside the gene matches: 13. This CDR3 spans 16 amino acids. CDR1 WSHSY and CDR2 SAAADI come from the germline V gene. The DNA for the CDR3 is TGCGCCACGAGGAGGGGACAGGGAGCACTCCAAGAGACCCAGTACTTC. This sequence encodes CATRRGQGALQETQYF.

This chain links TRBV7-8 with TRBJ1-1; tentative D call: TRBD1 (5 bases). Trimming stripped 5 bases from V and 2 bases from J, with 12 bases between. Per germline, CDR1 SGHVS and CDR2 FQNEAQ. The CDR3 is 14 residues long. CDR3 sequence: CASSPGLLNTEAFF. CDR3 sequence (DNA): TGTGCCAGCAGCCCAGGGTTACTTAACACTGAAGCTTTCTTT.

J is TRBJ2-2 and V is TRBV28, with 9 bases aligning to TRBD2. The CDR3 totals 19 residues. The V and J ends lost 6 bases and 0 bases, in that order; junction bases with no gene match: 14. The V gene's germline CDR1 is MDHEN and CDR2 SYDVKM. CDR3 sequence reads: CASRPLAGHSNANTGELFF. Written as DNA, the CDR3 is TGTGCCAGCAGGCCCCTAGCGGGGCACTCCAACGCGAACACCGGGGAGCTGTTTTTT. Full variable domain (remainder filled in from reference TRBV28 and TRBJ2-2): DVKVTQSSRYLVKRTGEKVFLECVQDMDHENMFWYRQDPGLGLRLIYFSYDVKMKEKGDIPEGYSVSREKKERFSLILESASTNQTSMYLCASRPLAGHSNANTGELFFGEGSRLTVL.

The gene calls are TRBV4-2 and TRBJ2-2, with 9 bases aligning to TRBD1. Per germline, CDR1 LGHNA and CDR2 YNFKEQ. The CDR3 loop spans 16 amino acids. The V and J ends lost 3 bases and 9 bases, in that order; junction bases with no gene match: 11. The CDR3, as DNA: TGTGCCAGCAGCCAGGGGACAGGGATTGAGAGGTGGGAGCTGTTTTTT. Its protein product is CASSQGTGIERWELFF.

The chain is built from TRBV11-2 and TRBJ1-2; tentative D call: TRBD1 (6 bases). Between the trimmed V and J ends, which lost 3 bases and 8 bases, there was a span of 31 bases. The CDR3 runs to 19 residues. Germline V lookup: CDR1 SGHAT, CDR2 FQNNGV. CDR3 bases: TGTGCCAGCAGCTTCCCCGGACAGTGGGGATCCAACGAACGTAGGGGCTACACCTTC. This translates into CASSFPGQWGSNERRGYTF. Looking up the rest from reference TRBV11-2 and TRBJ1-2 gives the full variable domain: EAGVAQSPRYKIIEKRQSVAFWCNPISGHATLYWYQQILGQGPKLLIQFQNNGVVDDSQLPKDRFSAERLKGVDSTLKIQPAKLEDSAVYLCASSFPGQWGSNERRGYTFGSGTRLTVV.

The chain combines TRBV7-3 with TRBJ2-7, with D perhaps matching TRBD2 (5 bases). This CDR3 is 15 amino acids long. In germline, CDR1 is SGHTA, CDR2 FQGTGA. Trimming removed 2 bases at V and 2 bases at J, with 13 bases between. In nucleotides, the CDR3 is TGTGCCAGCAGCTTAGTTAGGGAGAGAGCCTACGAGCAGTACTTC. Protein product: CASSLVRERAYEQYF.

The rearrangement uses TRBV7-9 and TRBJ2-7; 8 bases match TRBD1. Germline V CDR1 and CDR2: SEHNR, FQNEAQ (reference sequence). V shed 1 base and J 5 bases; nucleotides not matched to a gene: 10. CDR3 size: 16 residues. Here the CDR3 reads CASSLGGSRGRNEQYF. The CDR3 coding sequence is TGTGCCAGCAGCTTAGGGGGAAGCAGGGGGCGCAACGAGCAGTACTTC. The full variable domain, rest sourced from reference TRBV7-9 and TRBJ2-7, is DTGVSQNPRHKITKRGQNVTFRCDPISEHNRLYWYRQTLGQGPEFLTYFQNEAQLEKSRLLSDRFSAERPKGSFSTLEIQRTEQGDSAMYLCASSLGGSRGRNEQYFGPGTRLTVT.

This clone was detected only a few times. This chain joins TRBV30 and TRBJ1-1; a possible D gene is TRBD1 (6 bases). The CDR3 is 13 residues long. V gave up 3 bases and J gave up 7 bases, with 15 bases separating them. Germline V gene data show CDR1 as GTSNPN and CDR2 as SVGIG (reference sequence). In DNA, the CDR3 is TGTGCCTGGAGAAGGACAGCTATGAATGAAGCTTTCTTT. Encoded protein: CAWRRTAMNEAFF. Full variable domain (rest looked up from reference TRBV30 and TRBJ1-1): SQTIHQWPATLVQPVGSPLSLECTVEGTSNPNLYWYRQAAGRGLQLLFYSVGIGQISSEVPQNLSASRPQDRQFILSSKKLLLSDSGFYLCAWRRTAMNEAFFGQGTRLTVV.

Here the CDR3 DNA reads TGTGCCAGCAGCCAAGAGTCCAGGGCTGGCTATGGCTACACCTTC. Its protein product is CASSQESRAGYGYTF. The chain joins TRBV4-2 to TRBJ1-2, with a tentative D call TRBD1 (5 bases). The CDR3 is made up of 15 amino acids. The ends were cut back, 0 bases at V and 4 bases at J, with 12 bases in the middle. Germline CDR1 LGHNA, CDR2 YNFKEQ.

The V and J genes are TRBV28 and TRBJ2-3; maybe TRBD1 (6 bases). The CDR3 totals 11 residues. Germline V CDR1 and CDR2: MDHEN, SYDVKM. V was cut by 10 bases and J by 6 bases, with 11 bases left in between. In nucleotides, the CDR3 is TGTGCCACCATTAGGGGGGATACGCAGTATTTT. As protein: CATIRGDTQYF. The full variable domain, rest sourced from reference TRBV28 and TRBJ2-3, is DVKVTQSSRYLVKRTGEKVFLECVQDMDHENMFWYRQDPGLGLRLIYFSYDVKMKEKGDIPEGYSVSREKKERFSLILESASTNQTSMYLCATIRGDTQYFGPGTRLTVL.

The chain is built from TRBV2 and TRBJ2-2; 10 positions agree with TRBD2. V shed 2 bases and J 9 bases; nucleotides not matched to a gene: 6. This CDR3 contains 15 residues. The germline CDR1 and CDR2 sequences are SNHLY and FYNNEI. The CDR3 DNA is TGTGCCAGCAGTGAACGACTAGCGGGCAACCGGGAGCTGTTTTTT. Protein product: CASSERLAGNRELFF. Together with reference TRBV2 and TRBJ2-2, the CDR3 gives the full variable domain: EPEVTQTPSHQVTQMGQEVILRCVPISNHLYFYWYRQILGQKVEFLVSFYNNEISEKSEIFDDQFSVERPDGSNFTLKIRSTKLEDSAMYFCASSERLAGNRELFFGEGSRLTVL.

The chain carries TRBV5-1 and TRBJ2-5; TRBD1 might be the D (6 bases). CDR3 length: 13 amino acids. Trimming took off 4 bases at V and 5 bases at J, with 12 bases between the two ends. From germline, CDR1 is SGHRS and CDR2 YFSETQ. CDR3 sequence: CASSPGQRETQYF. As DNA, the CDR3 is TGCGCCAGCAGCCCGGGACAACGGGAGACCCAGTACTTC.

The CDR3 loop is CASTTGSVTGELFF. CDR3 DNA sequence: TGTGCCAGCACCACAGGGAGTGTTACCGGGGAGCTGTTTTTT. The chain couples TRBV2 to TRBJ2-2; tentatively, D is TRBD1 (6 bases). Germline-derived CDR1 and CDR2 are SNHLY and FYNNEI. V lost 7 bases and J 5 bases, leaving 14 bases between the germline ends. This CDR3 comprises 14 residues.

The chain recombines TRBV5-1 with TRBJ2-1; maybe TRBD2 (6 bases). The V gene's germline CDR1 is SGHRS and CDR2 YFSETQ. The ends were cut back, 0 bases at V and 4 bases at J, with 8 bases in the middle. CDR3 size: 14 residues. DNA for the CDR3: TGCGCCAGCAGCTTGGGGCGGGGATACAATGAGCAGTTCTTC. Encoded protein: CASSLGRGYNEQFF.

This CDR3 is CSAGKRDRSYNEQFF. Written as DNA, the CDR3 is TGCAGCGCTGGTAAAAGGGACAGGAGTTACAATGAGCAGTTCTTC. This chain uses TRBV29-1 with TRBJ2-1; 8 nucleotides line up with TRBD1. The CDR3 length is 15 residues. V was pared by 7 bases and J by 4 bases, with 12 bases of the junction left unmatched. Per germline, CDR1 SQVTM and CDR2 ANQGSEA.

The V gene is TRBV10-3, the J gene TRBJ1-1, with 9 bases aligning to TRBD1. The CDR3 sequence is 18 residues long. V trimming: 0 bases; J trimming: 3 bases; junction bases outside the gene matches: 11. Germline values: CDR1 ENHRY, CDR2 SYGVKD. CDR3 protein: CAISESSFRDRDHTEAFF. CDR3 DNA: TGTGCCATCAGTGAGTCGTCTTTCCGGGACAGGGATCACACTGAAGCTTTCTTT.

The chain joins TRBV7-9 to TRBJ1-1; TRBD1 matches at 8 bases. Losses at the gene ends were 1 base for V and 11 bases for J; bases not matched to a gene: 6. This CDR3 comprises 13 residues. The germline gives CDR1 SEHNR, CDR2 FQNEAQ (reference sequence). The CDR3 nucleotides read TGTGCCAGCAGCTTAGAAACAGGGGGTTTGGCTTTCTTT. It is translated as CASSLETGGLAFF.

This clone was detected only once. This chain uses TRBV10-1 with TRBJ2-7, with 10 bases lining up with TRBD2. CDR3 length: 13 amino acids. J lost 5 bases, V lost 6 bases, and 4 bases had no gene match. The germline V gene has CDR1 WNHNN and CDR2 SYGVQD (reference sequence). DNA of the CDR3: TGCGCCAGCAGGGCTAGCGGGAGAGACGAGCAGTACTTC. Protein product: CASRASGRDEQYF.